The present T cell receptor (beta chain) was sequenced within a study of technical replicates of blood from a handful of donors. The protocol was immunoSEQ multiplex PCR, while the TCRdb copy is restricted to in-frame clones and leaves out a portion. The data contain 80,000 or so clones, about 94% of them singletons. Germline-derived CDR1 and CDR2 are WNHNN and SYGVQD (reference sequence). CDR3 size: 13 residues. J was trimmed by 15 bases and V by 4 bases; bases with no gene match: 10. Sample: T cells isolated from PBMCs. V is TRBV10-1 and J is TRBJ2-1; 9 nucleotides align to TRBD2. This TCR was sampled from a human donor in good health. CDR3 sequence: CASSVGIAGVRFF. The CDR3 DNA follows: TGCGCCAGCAGTGTTGGTATAGCGGGAGTGCGGTTCTTC.